This paragraph reports one T cell receptor beta chain. A much bigger clone sits one base away, suggesting this may be a read error. The CDR3 contains 15 residues. Deletions cut 4 bases from V and 0 bases from J, with 14 bases between. Germline V gives CDR1 SQVTM, CDR2 ANQGSEA. These data come from a study of molecular identifiers for immune sequencing clone quantification. On the study more broadly: Within a replicate experiment, RNA obtained from either about 21,000 or 97,000 naive CD8 cells was divided into five aliquots, and four of those aliquots were then sequenced.

For naive CD8 T cells, sorting used the CD8+CD4-CCR7+CD45RA+ phenotype. In TCRdb, the PCR reads were re-called with MiXCR into one record per CDR3 protein. Of around 470,000 distinct CDR3 sequences in the sample, around 23% were seen once. The V and J genes are TRBV29-1 and TRBJ2-3; D ambiguous. The specimen was naive CD8+ T cells from blood, with Jurkat cell RNA spiked in. Documented subset: FACS-sorted CD8+CD4-CCR7+CD45RA+ naive T cells. The sequence came from a human donor in good health. Some libraries in this study had Jurkat cell RNA spiked in. The CDR3 DNA reads TGCAGCGTTGGGTGGATGAGTAGGAGCACAGATACGCAGTATTTT. Translating gives CSVGWMSRSTDTQYF.